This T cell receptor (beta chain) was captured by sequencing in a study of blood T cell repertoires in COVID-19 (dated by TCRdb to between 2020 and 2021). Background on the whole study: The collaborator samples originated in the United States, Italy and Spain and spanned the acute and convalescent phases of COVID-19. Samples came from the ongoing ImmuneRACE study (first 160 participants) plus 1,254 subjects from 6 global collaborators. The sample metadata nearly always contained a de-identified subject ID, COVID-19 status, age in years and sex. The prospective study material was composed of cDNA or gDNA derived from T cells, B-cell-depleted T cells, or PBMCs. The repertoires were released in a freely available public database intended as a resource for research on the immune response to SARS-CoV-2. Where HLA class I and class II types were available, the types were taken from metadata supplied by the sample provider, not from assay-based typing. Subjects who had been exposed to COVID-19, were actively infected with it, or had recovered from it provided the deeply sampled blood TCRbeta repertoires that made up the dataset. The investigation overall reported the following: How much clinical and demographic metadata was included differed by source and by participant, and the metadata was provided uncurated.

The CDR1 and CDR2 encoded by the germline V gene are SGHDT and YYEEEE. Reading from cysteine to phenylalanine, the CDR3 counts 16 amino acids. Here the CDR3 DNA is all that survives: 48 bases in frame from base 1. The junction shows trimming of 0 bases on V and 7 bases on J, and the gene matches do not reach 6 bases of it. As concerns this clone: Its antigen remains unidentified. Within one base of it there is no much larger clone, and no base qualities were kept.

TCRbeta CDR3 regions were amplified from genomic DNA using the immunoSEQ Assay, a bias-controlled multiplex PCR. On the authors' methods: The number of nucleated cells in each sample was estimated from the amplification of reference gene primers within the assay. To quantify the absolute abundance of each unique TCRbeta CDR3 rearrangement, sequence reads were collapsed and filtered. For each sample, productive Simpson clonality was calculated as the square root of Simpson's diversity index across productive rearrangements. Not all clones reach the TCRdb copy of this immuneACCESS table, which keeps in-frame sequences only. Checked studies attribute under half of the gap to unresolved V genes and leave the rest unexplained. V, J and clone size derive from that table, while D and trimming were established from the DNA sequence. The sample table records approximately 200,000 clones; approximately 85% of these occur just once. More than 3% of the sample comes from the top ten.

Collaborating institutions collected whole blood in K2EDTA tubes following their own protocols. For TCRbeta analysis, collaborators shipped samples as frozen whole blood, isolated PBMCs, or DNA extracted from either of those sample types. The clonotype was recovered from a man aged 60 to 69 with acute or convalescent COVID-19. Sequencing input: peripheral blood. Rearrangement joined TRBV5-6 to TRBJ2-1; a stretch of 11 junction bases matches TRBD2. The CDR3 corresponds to CASSLELAGVRNEQFF. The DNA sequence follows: TGTGCCAGCAGCTTGGAACTAGCGGGAGTGAGGAATGAGCAGTTCTTC.